A single T cell receptor beta chain is shown here with its context. The identical CDR3 is also encoded by other nucleotide sequences in the sample. The record originates from a study of blood T cell repertoires in COVID-19. Turning to the study itself: Sites across the United States, Italy and Spain contributed samples from acute and convalescent COVID-19. Nucleic acid was either cDNA or gDNA, and it came from T cells, B-cell-depleted T cells, or PBMCs.

The germline V gene encodes CDR1 SNHLY and CDR2 FYNNEI. The CDR3 has 14 residues. With 3 bases removed from V and 2 bases from J, the gap between germline ends came to 10 bases. In the study's own analysis: Estimation of nucleated cell counts was performed using reference gene primer amplification. Data came from immunoSEQ multiplex PCR; TCRdb stores just in-frame clones and leaves some out. D and trimming come from the DNA, and the V and J calls and clone size come from that table. The table includes around 100,000 clones, 70% to 90% detected once. The sequence was obtained from a human donor with acute or convalescent COVID-19. The donor label of this sample is uncertain. The rearrangement joins TRBV2 to TRBJ1-2; D may be TRBD1 (6 bases). Source material: peripheral blood. The CDR3 nucleotides read TGTGCCAGCAGTGAGCGGGGGCCCAACTATGGCTACACCTTC. This translates into CASSERGPNYGYTF.